The 24 T cell receptor beta chains below were found in one sample sequenced in a study of neurological immune-mediated disorders. TCRdb reanalysed the 5' RACE reads using MiXCR and keeps one entry per CDR3 protein. The sample lists 50,000 to 60,000 distinct CDR3 sequences, 3% to 4% occurring once. Sequenced material: CD4+ T cells from blood. These TCRs come from a woman aged 40 to 50 with multiple sclerosis.

This clonotype was seen at least ten times. The rearrangement uses TRBV7-2 and TRBJ1-2; TRBD1 agrees at 7 bases. The CDR3 has 15 residues. With V trimmed by 1 base and J by 6 bases, 8 bases remained unmatched. Germline V lookup: CDR1 SGHTA, CDR2 FQGNSA. The CDR3 sequence: CASSLVGRGADGYTF. The CDR3 DNA sequence: TGTGCCAGCAGCTTAGTCGGCAGGGGGGCGGATGGCTACACCTTC.

This chain links TRBV20-1 with TRBJ1-2; possible D gene TRBD1, 6 bases. V was clipped by 3 bases and J by 7 bases, with 18 bases between them. Germline V gives CDR1 DFQATT, CDR2 SNEGSKA (reference sequence). CDR3 length: 14 residues. The CDR3 protein is CSARFLGGQGGYTF. DNA for the CDR3: TGCAGTGCTAGGTTCCTGGGGGGGCAGGGTGGCTACACCTTC.

This clonotype was observed at least ten times. The chain combines TRBV6-5 with TRBJ1-5; 7 bases are shared with TRBD1. Trimming removed 5 bases from V and 0 bases from J; junction bases left unmatched: 13. The CDR3 runs to 18 residues. CDR1 is MNHEY and CDR2 is SVGAGI in the germline V gene. In DNA form, the CDR3 reads TGTGCCAGCAGTGGACTCCGACAGGGCCCCTATAGCAATCAGCCCCAGCATTTT. It encodes CASSGLRQGPYSNQPQHF.

This clonotype was recorded many times. The V and J genes are TRBV3-1 and TRBJ1-1; a possible D gene is TRBD1 (5 bases). This CDR3 has 14 amino acids. Per germline, CDR1 LGHDT and CDR2 YNNKEL (reference sequence). Trimming took 1 base from V and 8 from J, leaving 14 bases between them. The CDR3 DNA reads TGTGCCAGCAGCCAAGTGGGGGATAGAGGCGAAGCTTTCTTT. Its translation: CASSQVGDRGEAFF.

This clonotype was observed many times. The gene calls are TRBV20-1 and TRBJ2-1; 8 bases agree with TRBD2. This CDR3 is built from 15 residues. Germline-derived CDR1 and CDR2 are DFQATT and SNEGSKA (reference sequence). The J segment lost 9 bases and the V segment lost 6 bases, leaving 16 bases of the junction unmatched. This chain's CDR3 is CSAVPLERAGGEQFF. The CDR3 DNA follows: TGCAGTGCGGTCCCGTTGGAGCGGGCGGGGGGTGAGCAGTTCTTC.

This clonotype occurred many times. This CDR3 reads CASSPRGSGGARNEQFF. The CDR3 nucleotides are TGTGCCAGCAGCCCCCGGGGTAGCGGGGGGGCGCGGAATGAGCAGTTCTTC. The chain carries TRBV7-3 and TRBJ2-1; TRBD2 agrees at 11 bases. CDR3 length: 17 residues. Germline loops: CDR1 SGHTA, CDR2 FQGTGA. V was pared by 5 bases and J by 7 bases, with 13 bases of the junction left unmatched.

In this sample, this clonotype turned up many times. The chain links TRBV7-3 to TRBJ2-1, with a tentative D call TRBD2 (6 bases). The CDR3 covers 14 residues. In germline, CDR1 is SGHTA, CDR2 FQGTGA. V shed 5 bases and J shed 6 bases, with 14 bases lying between them. CDR3: CASSPRRGSNEQFF. In DNA, the CDR3 is TGTGCCAGCAGCCCGAGGCGGGGAAGCAATGAGCAGTTCTTC.

This clonotype was seen at least ten times. This chain links TRBV20-1 with TRBJ2-3; 11 bases align to TRBD2. The CDR3 covers 14 residues. Germline CDR1 reads DFQATT; CDR2 reads SNEGSKA (reference sequence). The V segment lost 4 bases and the J segment 4 bases; nucleotides outside the gene matches: 4. DNA for the CDR3: TGCAGTGCTAACTTAGCGGGGGGGCCAGATACGCAGTATTTT. It yields the protein CSANLAGGPDTQYF.

This clonotype was detected many times. This chain links TRBV10-2 with TRBJ2-1; TRBD2 matches 12 bases. After removal of 8 bases from V and 7 bases from J, the junction contained 3 bases not matched to a gene. The CDR3 has 13 amino acids. Germline CDR1 WSHSY, CDR2 SAAADI. CDR3 in DNA: TGCGCCAGCGGGCTAGCGGGGGGGAATGAGCAGTTCTTC. This codes for CASGLAGGNEQFF.

This clonotype appeared many times. The chain recombines TRBV12-3 or TRBV12-4 with TRBJ1-1, with D unclear. With 6 bases removed from V and 7 bases from J, the gap between germline ends came to 15 bases. The CDR3 consists of 13 residues. Here the CDR3 DNA reads TGTGCCAGCAGACATACGAGGAGTCTTGAAGCTTTCTTT. This sequence encodes CASRHTRSLEAFF.

This clonotype has ten or more counts. This chain uses TRBV6-6 with TRBJ1-5, with D perhaps matching TRBD1 (5 bases). V was trimmed by 6 bases and J by 11 bases, leaving 20 bases between them. Looked up from germline, CDR1 is MNHNY and CDR2 is SVGAGI (reference sequence). The CDR3 is made up of 14 amino acids. The CDR3 DNA reads TGTGCCAGCAGGACCGGGACGGAGCGGTCGACCCAGCATTTT. Translating it yields CASRTGTERSTQHF.

Points on this clonotype: This may stem from a read error, because a much larger clone lies one nucleotide away. The rearrangement uses TRBV3-1 and TRBJ2-4; D remains unclear. CDR1 is LGHDT and CDR2 is YNNKEL in the germline V gene (reference sequence). The CDR3 spans 12 residues. The CDR3 nucleotides are TGTGCCATCAGCCAATCACGGGACATTCAGTACTTC. This translates into CAISQSRDIQYF.

This clonotype came up many times. The gene calls are TRBV5-1 and TRBJ1-1; D ambiguous. Trimming removed 4 bases at V and 1 base at J, with 8 bases between. The CDR3 contains 13 residues. The germline V gene has CDR1 SGHRS and CDR2 YFSETQ. Written as DNA, the CDR3 is TGCGCCAGCAGCGAGGACGGGAACACTGAAGCTTTCTTT. It is translated as CASSEDGNTEAFF.

A few counts support this clonotype. The rearrangement uses TRBV5-1 and TRBJ2-2, with 9 bases aligning to TRBD1. Germline assignment: CDR1 SGHRS and CDR2 YFSETQ. V lost 9 bases to trimming and J lost 6 bases; unmatched junction nucleotides: 12. The length of the CDR3 is 15 residues. The CDR3 sequence: CAILRTGARAGELFF. The CDR3 DNA sequence: TGCGCCATTTTGAGGACAGGGGCTCGAGCCGGGGAGCTGTTTTTT.

In this sample, this clonotype turned up many times. V usage is TRBV5-1 and J usage is TRBJ2-3; 8 bases agree with TRBD2. The ends lost 1 base at V and 3 bases at J; junction bases unmatched: 10. The CDR3 is made up of 17 amino acids. Per germline, CDR1 SGHRS and CDR2 YFSETQ. The CDR3 nucleotides are TGCGCCAGCAGCTTGATAATCAGCGGGGGAGGTACAGATACGCAGTATTTT. This gives the protein CASSLIISGGGTDTQYF.

This clonotype was seen at least ten times. The chain combines TRBV10-3 with TRBJ2-3; D call uncertain. This CDR3 has 14 residues. CDR1 and CDR2 (germline): ENHRY, SYGVKD. Trimming took 2 bases from V and 3 from J, leaving 9 bases between them. The CDR3 is CAISESPGTDTQYF. The CDR3 coding sequence is TGTGCCATCAGTGAGAGCCCCGGGACAGATACGCAGTATTTT.

In this sample, this clonotype turned up many times. The V call is TRBV7-8, the J call TRBJ1-3; perhaps TRBD1 as D (5 bases). Looked up from germline, CDR1 is SGHVS and CDR2 is FQNEAQ. This CDR3 is built from 15 residues. The V gene lost 1 base and the J gene lost 1 base, with 8 bases spanning the gap. The CDR3 coding sequence is TGTGCCAGCAGCTTAGTAGCAGGGTCTGGAAACACCATATATTTT. Translated, it gives CASSLVAGSGNTIYF.

This clonotype came up many times. This chain uses TRBV12-3 or TRBV12-4 with TRBJ1-1, with D possibly matching TRBD1 (5 bases). The CDR3 loop spans 16 amino acids. The germline V and J ends were trimmed by 6 bases and 4 bases, with 21 bases remaining between them. The DNA for the CDR3 is TGTGCCAGCAGCAGGAATCCAGGGTTCGGGGGCACTGAAGCTTTCTTT. Amino acid sequence: CASSRNPGFGGTEAFF.

This clonotype was observed many times. The chain employs TRBV5-1 and TRBJ1-6, with D possibly being TRBD1 (5 bases). Trimming shortened V by 0 bases and J by 9 bases, and 13 bases separated the two germline ends. The CDR3 has 15 amino acids. From germline, CDR1 is SGHRS and CDR2 YFSETQ. The CDR3, as DNA: TGCGCCAGCAGCTTGGAGGGCAGGGAGGGTTCACCCCTCCACTTT. It specifies CASSLEGREGSPLHF.

Many counts were recorded for this clonotype. This chain connects TRBV4-1 to TRBJ1-5, with TRBD1 matching 7 bases. The CDR3 is 16 amino acids. Germline V gene lookup returns CDR1 MGHRA and CDR2 YSYEKL. With V trimmed by 3 bases and J by 0 bases, 5 bases remained unmatched. The CDR3 region is CASSHGQVTSNQPQHF. The CDR3 DNA sequence: TGCGCCAGCAGCCACGGACAGGTAACTAGCAATCAGCCCCAGCATTTT.

Ten or more counts support this clonotype. The chain is built from TRBV5-1 and TRBJ2-3, with D uncertain. Trimming removed 4 bases from V and 2 bases from J, with 14 bases in between. CDR1 and CDR2 from the germline V gene are SGHRS and YFSETQ. The CDR3 loop spans 15 amino acids. DNA of the CDR3: TGCGCCAGCAGCCCCGTCCTTTCGATCACAGATACGCAGTATTTT. Its protein is CASSPVLSITDTQYF.

This clonotype was seen repeatedly, ten times or more. The chain joins TRBV7-6 to TRBJ2-5; D is unclear. Germline V gives CDR1 SGHVS, CDR2 FNYEAQ. This CDR3 spans 18 amino acids. V lost 0 bases and J 2 bases, leaving 19 bases between the germline ends. In nucleotides, the CDR3 is TGTGCCAGCAGCTTAGCTCCCTACGGAGTGGGATCTCAAGAGACCCAGTACTTC. Protein: CASSLAPYGVGSQETQYF.

This clonotype was recorded many times. The V and J genes are TRBV12-3 or TRBV12-4 and TRBJ1-2; D is uncertain. The CDR3 totals 12 residues. The V end was cut by 5 bases, the J end by 8 bases, with 12 bases between. The CDR3 DNA follows: TGTGCCAGCAGTCGGTACCTTGACGGCTACACCTTC. Its protein product is CASSRYLDGYTF.

This clonotype was observed many times. V and J are TRBV7-6 and TRBJ1-5; 9 nucleotides align to TRBD1. Trimming cost V 5 bases and J 3 bases; bases outside gene matches: 2. The CDR3 covers 14 residues. The V gene's germline CDR1 is SGHVS and CDR2 FNYEAQ. CDR3 sequence reads: CASSQQGANQPQHF. The DNA of the CDR3 is TGTGCCAGCAGCCAACAGGGGGCCAATCAGCCCCAGCATTTT.